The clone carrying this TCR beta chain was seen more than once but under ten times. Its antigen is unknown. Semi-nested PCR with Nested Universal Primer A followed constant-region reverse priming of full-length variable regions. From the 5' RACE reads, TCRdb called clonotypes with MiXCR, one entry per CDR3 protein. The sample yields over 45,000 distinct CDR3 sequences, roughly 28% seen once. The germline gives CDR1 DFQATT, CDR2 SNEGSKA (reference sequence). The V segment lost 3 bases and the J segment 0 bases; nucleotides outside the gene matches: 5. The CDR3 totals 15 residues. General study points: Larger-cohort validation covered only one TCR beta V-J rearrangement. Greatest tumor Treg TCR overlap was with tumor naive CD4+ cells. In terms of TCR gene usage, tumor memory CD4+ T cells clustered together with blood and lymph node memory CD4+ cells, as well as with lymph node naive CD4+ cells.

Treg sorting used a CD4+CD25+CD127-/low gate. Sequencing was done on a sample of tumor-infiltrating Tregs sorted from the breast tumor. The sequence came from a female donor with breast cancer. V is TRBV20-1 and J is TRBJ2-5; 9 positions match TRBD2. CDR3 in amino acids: CSASGLAGYQETQYF. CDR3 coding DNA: TGCAGTGCTAGCGGGCTAGCGGGGTACCAAGAGACCCAGTACTTC.